This T cell receptor beta chain was retrieved from a study of vaccination effects on CD4 cells after COVID-19. In its sample, this clone was seen once. Its antigen is as yet unknown. Antigen-specific CD4+ T cells expanded by the ViraFEST assay with viral peptide pools were then sequenced. It was after around 10 days of culture that CD4+ T cells were isolated. Each person got two doses of an mRNA SARS-CoV-2 vaccine, BNT162b2 or mRNA-1273. In the cultures, half the medium was exchanged for IL-2 medium on days 3 and 7. The repertoire was sequenced with immunoSEQ multiplex PCR; TCRdb's copy has only in-frame clones and lacks some. The sample lists 84,000 or so clones, under 85% occurring once. This CDR3 is built from 19 residues.

The V gene is TRBV21-1, the J gene TRBJ2-4; the table's TRBD1 call for D was not verified on the DNA. TRBV21-1 is a known pseudogene. This TCR was sampled from a human donor who received a COVID-19 vaccine. Sequencing was performed on CD4+ T cells from PBMCs cultured with HCoV-OC43 spike peptides, taken after COVID-19 vaccination. Subset in this sample: HCoV-OC43 spike overlapping peptide pool stimulation. CDR3 sequence reads: CASSKVTLKLLLAKNIQYF. In DNA form, the CDR3 reads TGTGCCAGCAGCAAAGTGACACTGAAACTTTTACTAGCCAAAAACATTCAGTACTTC.